Below, 8 T cell receptor beta chains from the same sample are listed, as sequenced in a study of blood T cells in healthy people across ages. For the second PCR, which ran for about 7 to 11 cycles, a sample-barcoded 5' primer and a J-beta primer mix were used. TCRdb re-derived calls from the 5' RACE reads in MiXCR, one entry per CDR3 protein. Of more than 1 million distinct CDR3 sequences in the sample, 40% to 45% are singletons; the top ten hold 18%. The sequenced sample consisted of blood. The receptors derive from a woman aged 55-69 years in good health.

The V gene is TRBV14, the J gene TRBJ2-1, with D perhaps assigned TRBD1 or TRBD2 (7 bases each). Germline CDR1 is SGHDN and CDR2 is FVKESK. V lost 3 bases and J lost 5, with 20 bases in between. The CDR3 has 17 residues. CDR3 DNA sequence: TGTGCCAGCAGCCACGCCCCTGGGGGGGACAGTAACAATGAGCAGTTCTTC. It is translated as CASSHAPGGDSNNEQFF. Looking up the rest from reference TRBV14 and TRBJ2-1 gives the full variable domain: EAGVTQFPSHSVIEKGQTVTLRCDPISGHDNLYWYRRVMGKEIKFLLHFVKESKQDESGMPNNRFLAERTGGTYSTLKVQPAELEDSGVYFCASSHAPGGDSNNEQFFGPGTRLTVL.

This clonotype was seen more than once but under ten times. V and J are TRBV12-3 or TRBV12-4 and TRBJ1-1, with a possible D match to TRBD1 (5 bases). V gave up 5 bases and J gave up 0 bases, with 10 bases separating them. The CDR3 extends over 14 amino acids. The CDR3 sequence is CASSLTDMNTEAFF. CDR3 sequence (DNA): TGTGCCAGCAGTCTGACAGATATGAACACTGAAGCTTTCTTT.

This clonotype was recorded only once. The chain joins TRBV12-3 or TRBV12-4 to TRBJ2-7, with no clear D. The V gene lost 2 bases and the J gene lost 5 bases, with 13 bases spanning the gap. The CDR3 consists of 14 residues. The CDR3 nucleotides are TGTGCCAGCAGTTTAATCCTGGGGTACCACGAGCAGTACTTC. It encodes CASSLILGYHEQYF.

This clonotype showed up just a few times. The chain links TRBV5-1 to TRBJ2-7; D unclear. The CDR3 length is 16 residues. Germline assignment: CDR1 SGHRS and CDR2 YFSETQ. V was trimmed by 4 bases and J by 0 bases, leaving 17 bases between them. The CDR3 DNA is TGCGCCAGCAGCGTCCCTCCCGACCCCGTCTCCTACGAGCAGTACTTC. It yields the protein CASSVPPDPVSYEQYF.

This clonotype occurred a few times. The CDR3 is CASSSVRRGPMNTEAFF. The CDR3 DNA reads as TGCGCCAGCAGCTCTGTCCGCCGGGGTCCCATGAACACTGAAGCTTTCTTT. The chain has TRBV5-1 and TRBJ1-1; no clear D gene. This CDR3 comprises 17 residues. In germline, CDR1 is SGHRS, CDR2 YFSETQ. V lost 3 bases, J lost 0 bases, and 18 bases lay in between.

The chain couples TRBV3-1 to TRBJ2-4, with 9 bases identical to TRBD2. TRBJ2-7 matches the DNA end more closely, so the J call is doubtful. CDR3 length equals 17 residues. Germline lookup yields CDR1 LGHDT and CDR2 YNNKEL (reference sequence). The CDR3 loop is CASSPRNRLADSYEQYF. The CDR3 bases are TGTGCCAGCAGTCCCCGCAATAGACTAGCGGACTCCTACGAGCAGTACTTC.

This clonotype was detected a few times. J is TRBJ1-5 and V is TRBV20-1; possible D gene TRBD1, 6 bases. Germline V lookup: CDR1 DFQATT, CDR2 SNEGSKA (reference sequence). Trimming stripped 5 bases from V and 0 bases from J, with 20 bases between. CDR3 length equals 17 residues. The CDR3 DNA is TGCAGTGCTTCTCCCATAATCCGGGACAATAGCAATCAGCCCCAGCATTTT. Translation: CSASPIIRDNSNQPQHF.

Remarks on this clonotype: The CDR3 does not close with the conserved phenylalanine or tryptophan, likely indicating a read error. The J gene is TRBJ2-1, the V gene TRBV7-2, with D perhaps matching TRBD1 (6 bases). Germline CDR1 reads SGHTA; CDR2 reads FQGNSA. The CDR3 extends over 15 amino acids. Trimming stripped 5 bases from V and 4 bases from J, with 15 bases between. CDR3 DNA: TGTGCCAGCAGCCGAGGCAGGGGTTGGTACAATGAGCAGTTCCTC. It encodes CASSRGRGWYNEQFL.